The present entry profiles one T cell receptor beta chain with its context. Its target is not known. This sample was included in a study of cytomegalovirus exposure and HLA in healthy donors. General study points: Indistinguishable V segments such as TRBV6-2 and TRBV6-3 were excluded.

It was with 60 Vbeta and 13 Jbeta primers that the PCR ran. Produced via immunoSEQ multiplex PCR; TCRdb's table is partial and in-frame only. The data contain approximately 150,000 clones, approximately 84% of them singletons. V lost 5 bases to trimming and J lost 5 bases; unmatched junction nucleotides: 7. This CDR3 has 14 residues. Germline V gene data show CDR1 as LNHDA and CDR2 as SQIVND (reference sequence). Sequencing was carried out using PBMCs. This TCR derives from a woman aged 55-75 years in good health and CMV-seropositive. The chain recombines TRBV19 with TRBJ2-3, with TRBD2 matching 7 bases. The CDR3 DNA reads as TGTGCCAGTAGTCTCTCAGCGGGAAGAGATACGCAGTATTTT. This translates into CASSLSAGRDTQYF.